The 31 T cell receptor beta chains below come from one sample, sequenced in a study of blood T cell repertoires in COVID-19. Clones were read by immunoSEQ multiplex PCR, and TCRdb kept only the in-frame ones, dropping some. Among 150,000 to 200,000 clones listed, roughly 90% were seen once. What was sequenced was peripheral blood. The receptors were sampled from a man aged 35-49 years with acute or convalescent COVID-19.

The chain combines TRBV19 with TRBJ1-1, with TRBD1 identical over 9 bases. This CDR3 has 15 residues. J gave up 7 bases and V 5 bases, and 11 bases lay outside the gene matches. The V gene's germline CDR1 is LNHDA and CDR2 SQIVND (reference sequence). Written as DNA, the CDR3 is TGTGCCAGTAGTCCCCTTATTCGACAGGGGGGTGAAGCTTTCTTT. Translated: CASSPLIRQGGEAFF.

This chain joins TRBV15 and TRBJ2-3, with D maybe TRBD2 (5 bases). Trimming took off 1 base at V and 1 base at J, with 9 bases between the two ends. There are 15 residues in the CDR3. CDR1 is LNHNV and CDR2 is YYDKDF in the germline V gene (reference sequence). The DNA for the CDR3 is TGTGCCACCAGCAGAGGAGGGTCTGGCACAGATACGCAGTATTTT. This sequence encodes CATSRGGSGTDTQYF.

The CDR3, as DNA: TGTGCCAGCAGCGCCCCCGGGCAGGGGCTAGGTGGCTACACCTTC. Encoded protein: CASSAPGQGLGGYTF. The rearrangement uses TRBV9 and TRBJ1-2; maybe TRBD1 (6 bases). CDR1 is SGDLS, CDR2 YYNGEE, per germline. The germline V and J ends were trimmed by 3 bases and 7 bases, with 19 bases remaining between them. CDR3 size: 15 residues.

This chain connects TRBV12-3 or TRBV12-4 to TRBJ2-5, with 7 bases lining up with TRBD2. V gave up 3 bases and J gave up 5 bases; unmatched junction bases: 3. The CDR3 has 13 residues. The CDR3 sequence is CASSFFGGETQYF. The CDR3, as DNA: TGTGCCAGCAGTTTCTTCGGGGGGGAGACCCAGTACTTC.

This chain uses TRBV5-1 with TRBJ1-4; TRBD1 matches at 7 bases. This CDR3 is 14 amino acids long. Germline CDR1 is SGHRS and CDR2 is YFSETQ. The J segment lost 5 bases and the V segment lost 0 bases, leaving 1 base of the junction unmatched. The CDR3 loop is CASSLDRGNEKLFF. CDR3 nucleotide sequence: TGCGCCAGCAGCTTGGACAGGGGAAATGAAAAACTGTTTTTT.

The V gene is TRBV9, the J gene TRBJ2-3; 9 nucleotides agree with TRBD2. The junction had 2 bases not matched to a gene; V was cut back by 0 bases and J by 0 bases. Germline V lookup: CDR1 SGDLS, CDR2 YYNGEE. This CDR3 region has 16 residues. CDR3 amino acids: CASSVGLAVSTDTQYF. The CDR3 DNA reads TGTGCCAGCAGCGTAGGACTAGCGGTAAGCACAGATACGCAGTATTTT.

The rearrangement uses TRBV6-5 and TRBJ1-4; D perhaps matches TRBD1 (5 bases). Trimming shortened V by 10 bases and J by 3 bases, and 15 bases separated the two germline ends. CDR1 is MNHEY, CDR2 SVGAGI, per germline. This CDR3 has 14 residues. The CDR3 here is CATAARTPNEKLFF. DNA for the CDR3: TGTGCCACGGCGGCGCGGACACCTAATGAAAAACTGTTTTTT.

The V call is TRBV29-1, the J call TRBJ1-2; 7 nucleotides match TRBD1. V was pared by 4 bases and J by 2 bases, with 4 bases of the junction left unmatched. The V gene's germline CDR1 is SQVTM and CDR2 ANQGSEA. The CDR3 runs 13 residues. CDR3 coding DNA: TGCAGCGTTGGCTGGGGACAGAACTATGGCTACACCTTC. As protein: CSVGWGQNYGYTF.

The CDR3 sequence: CASSQDLGQGNYGYTF. The CDR3 nucleotides read TGTGCCAGCAGCCAAGATCTGGGACAGGGAAACTATGGCTACACCTTC. This chain uses TRBV3-1 (or the pseudogene TRBV3-2) with TRBJ1-2; TRBD1 aligns across 9 bases. CDR1 LGHDT and CDR2 YNNKEL come from the germline V gene (reference sequence). This CDR3 has 16 residues. J was trimmed by 2 bases and V by 0 bases; bases with no gene match: 4.

The chain couples TRBV5-8 to TRBJ2-7; the match to TRBD1 covers 11 bases. The J segment lost 4 bases and the V segment lost 4 bases, leaving 10 bases of the junction unmatched. Germline V CDR1 and CDR2: SGHTS, YDEGEE. This CDR3 is built from 16 residues. CDR3 loop: CASSPGQGAFQYEQYF. DNA for the CDR3: TGTGCCAGCAGCCCAGGACAGGGGGCGTTTCAATACGAGCAGTACTTC.

This sequence joins TRBV6-5 and TRBJ1-6; 9 bases map to TRBD1. V dropped 8 bases and J dropped 5; count of bases not matched to a gene: 7. The germline V gene encodes CDR1 MNHEY and CDR2 SVGAGI. The CDR3 covers 15 residues. CDR3 residues: CASDIGDRDNSPLHF. As DNA, the CDR3 is TGTGCCAGCGATATTGGGGACAGGGATAATTCACCCCTCCACTTT.

This chain links TRBV2 with TRBJ1-2, with D unresolved. CDR3 size: 14 residues. From germline, CDR1 is SNHLY and CDR2 FYNNEI. V gave up 6 bases and J gave up 5 bases, with 16 bases separating them. The CDR3 DNA is TGTGCCAGCAGCGCTACCGGGGAAGTTTATGGCTACACCTTC. Protein: CASSATGEVYGYTF.

This sequence joins TRBV4-1 and TRBJ1-2; D gene ambiguous. The CDR3 is made up of 13 amino acids. Germline V gene lookup returns CDR1 MGHRA and CDR2 YSYEKL. V lost 1 base to trimming and J lost 5 bases, with 8 bases between them. CDR3 coding DNA: TGCGCCAGCAGCCAAGGCGAGGCTTATGGCTACACCTTC. Translation: CASSQGEAYGYTF.

J is TRBJ2-2 and V is TRBV19; the D is unclear. Per germline, CDR1 LNHDA and CDR2 SQIVND (reference sequence). The CDR3 length is 16 residues. The V gene lost 5 bases and the J gene lost 2 bases, with 15 bases spanning the gap. The CDR3 loop is CASSGLRRSNTGELFF. Written as DNA, the CDR3 is TGTGCCAGTAGTGGCTTAAGAAGGAGTAACACCGGGGAGCTGTTTTTT.

J is TRBJ2-2 and V is TRBV9, with D possibly matching TRBD2 (6 bases). The CDR3 covers 16 residues. The V end lost 0 bases, the J end lost 0 bases, and 9 bases lay between the germline ends. Germline CDR1 and CDR2: SGDLS and YYNGEE. The CDR3 coding sequence is TGTGCCAGCAGCGTAGGTTGGAGGGCGAACACCGGGGAGCTGTTTTTT. Protein: CASSVGWRANTGELFF.

The chain joins TRBV29-1 to TRBJ1-1; perhaps TRBD1 as D (6 bases). The CDR3 totals 13 residues. CDR1 is SQVTM, CDR2 ANQGSEA, per germline. Trimming left V 3 bases short and J 2 bases short, with 10 bases between. As DNA, the CDR3 is TGCAGCGTTGATGTGACAGGCAACACTGAAGCTTTCTTT. Protein: CSVDVTGNTEAFF.

This chain uses TRBV5-1 with TRBJ1-3, with TRBD1 matching over 9 bases. CDR1 and CDR2 from the germline V gene are SGHRS and YFSETQ. Trimming at V came to 3 bases and at J to 0 bases, leaving 7 bases not matched to a gene. The CDR3 contains 17 residues. In nucleotides, the CDR3 is TGCGCCAGCAGCTCGACGACAGGGGGGAGCTCTGGAAACACCATATATTTT. It is translated as CASSSTTGGSSGNTIYF.

This clone has a handful of counts. This chain links TRBV30 with TRBJ1-1; 8 bases align to TRBD1. Germline V gives CDR1 GTSNPN, CDR2 SVGIG (reference sequence). J lost 5 bases, V lost 4 bases, and 6 bases had no gene match. The CDR3 spans 13 residues. The CDR3 DNA is TGTGCCTGGACCCGACAGGGGTTTACTGAAGCTTTCTTT. It encodes CAWTRQGFTEAFF.

The chain couples TRBV2 to TRBJ2-7; TRBD1 matches at 8 bases. The CDR3 has 12 residues. Per germline, CDR1 SNHLY and CDR2 FYNNEI. The V gene end was trimmed by 5 bases and the J gene end by 5 bases; junction bases not matched to a gene: 2. The CDR3: CASSQDRDEQYF. In DNA, the CDR3 is TGTGCCAGCAGTCAGGACAGGGACGAGCAGTACTTC.

The V call is TRBV5-1, the J call TRBJ1-6, with 10 positions matching TRBD1. The CDR3 contains 18 residues. Losses at the gene ends were 0 bases for V and 10 bases for J; bases not matched to a gene: 13. CDR1 and CDR2 from the germline V gene are SGHRS and YFSETQ. CDR3: CASSLELLGTGVQSPLHF. In nucleotides, the CDR3 is TGCGCCAGCAGCTTGGAGCTACTGGGGACAGGGGTACAATCACCCCTCCACTTT.

V usage is TRBV7-9 and J usage is TRBJ1-6; 7 bases fit TRBD1. Germline V lookup: CDR1 SEHNR, CDR2 FQNEAQ (reference sequence). V lost 8 bases, J lost 4 bases, and 8 bases stayed unmatched. The CDR3 length is 15 residues. The CDR3 sequence is CASQGGLRYNSPLHF. The CDR3 region has the DNA TGTGCCAGCCAGGGGGGTTTGCGGTATAATTCACCCCTCCACTTT.

This clone was counted a few times. The chain links TRBV25-1 to TRBJ1-2; 9 bases are a match to TRBD1. Germline loops: CDR1 MGHDK, CDR2 SYGVNS. The junction had 9 bases not matched to a gene; V was cut back by 5 bases and J by 2 bases. There are 16 residues in the CDR3. The CDR3 DNA reads as TGTGCCAGCAGTTCCTTCGGGACAGGGCAAAACTATGGCTACACCTTC. Translated, it gives CASSSFGTGQNYGYTF.

V usage is TRBV21-1 and J usage is TRBJ1-3. TRBV21-1 is labeled a pseudogene. The CDR3 loop spans 15 amino acids. The CDR3 DNA sequence: TGTGCCAGCAGCAACTTGGGGAGCTCTGGAAACACCATATATTTT. It yields the protein CASSNLGSSGNTIYF.

The chain employs TRBV4-3 and TRBJ2-1; D is perhaps TRBD2 (7 bases). Per the germline V gene, CDR1 is LGHNA and CDR2 is YSLEER. The CDR3 has 16 residues. V gave up 5 bases and J gave up 4 bases, with 18 bases separating them. The CDR3 sequence is CASSSMGGGSYNEQFF. CDR3 bases: TGCGCCAGCAGCTCGATGGGAGGGGGGTCATACAATGAGCAGTTCTTC.

The CDR3 loop is CATSRDQRNYGYTF. CDR3 coding DNA: TGTGCCACCAGCAGAGATCAGCGAAACTATGGCTACACCTTC. The chain has TRBV15 and TRBJ1-2; D is undetermined. Germline V gene sequence: CDR1 LNHNV, CDR2 YYDKDF (reference sequence). This CDR3 comprises 14 residues. V lost 0 bases and J lost 2, with 7 bases in between.

This chain connects TRBV27 to TRBJ2-7; 7 bases line up with TRBD2. The germline V gene has CDR1 MNHEY and CDR2 SMNVEV (reference sequence). V trimming: 4 bases; J trimming: 3 bases; junction bases outside the gene matches: 12. There are 16 residues in the CDR3. CDR3 sequence: CASSSRRWGGFYEQYF. The CDR3 DNA follows: TGTGCCAGCAGTTCCAGACGGTGGGGGGGGTTCTACGAGCAGTACTTC.

Only one count was recorded for this clone. This chain uses TRBV3-1 (or the pseudogene TRBV3-2) with TRBJ2-7, with 12 nucleotides matching TRBD2. V lost 6 bases and J lost 3; bases outside the gene matches: 6. The V gene's germline CDR1 is LGHDT and CDR2 YNNKEL (reference sequence). The CDR3 length is 15 residues. CDR3 residues: CASSPGLAGYYEQYF. The CDR3 DNA is TGTGCCAGCAGTCCAGGACTAGCGGGGTACTACGAGCAGTACTTC.

The V gene is TRBV5-1, the J gene TRBJ2-7, with D perhaps matching TRBD2 (6 bases). The CDR3 is made up of 12 amino acids. Trimming left V 7 bases short and J 5 bases short, with 13 bases between. CDR1 SGHRS and CDR2 YFSETQ come from the germline V gene. CDR3 nucleotides: TGCGCCAGCTACCAGGAGGGAAACGAGCAGTACTTC. It is translated as CASYQEGNEQYF.

There are a few counts of this clone. This chain links TRBV7-9 with TRBJ2-7; maybe TRBD1 (5 bases). The CDR3 consists of 14 residues. CDR1 and CDR2 from the germline V gene are SEHNR and FQNEAQ (reference sequence). V lost 2 bases and J 8 bases, leaving 16 bases between the germline ends. CDR3 sequence reads: CASSLSDTRIKQYF. The DNA of the CDR3 is TGTGCCAGCAGCTTATCGGACACCCGAATCAAGCAGTACTTC.

The chain is built from TRBV4-2 and TRBJ1-1; D remains unclear. The V and J ends lost 0 bases and 7 bases respectively, with 12 bases between them. CDR1 and CDR2 (germline): LGHNA, YNFKEQ. This CDR3 region has 14 residues. The CDR3 bases are TGTGCCAGCAGCCAAGATTTGGCAGGACTTGAAGCTTTCTTT. This sequence encodes CASSQDLAGLEAFF.

The chain joins TRBV12-3 or TRBV12-4 to TRBJ1-2; D might be TRBD1 (5 bases). The CDR3 consists of 13 residues. V was trimmed by 5 bases and J by 8 bases, leaving 15 bases between them. The CDR3 coding sequence is TGTGCCAGCAGTCCCCGGCTGGAGGGGGGCTACACCTTC. Protein sequence: CASSPRLEGGYTF.